These 24 T cell receptor beta chains came from one sample sequenced in a study of cytomegalovirus exposure and HLA in healthy donors. PCR used 60 Vbeta primers and 13 Jbeta primers. The protocol was immunoSEQ multiplex PCR, while the TCRdb copy is restricted to in-frame clones and leaves out a portion. The sample consists of about 100,000 clones, around 80% of them appearing once. The specimen sequenced was PBMCs. The receptors here all came from a woman between 18 and 29 years old in good health and CMV-seropositive.

The J gene is TRBJ2-7, the V gene TRBV29-1; 11 bases are a match to TRBD2. Germline V CDR1 and CDR2: SQVTM, ANQGSEA. There are 15 residues in the CDR3. Losses at the gene ends were 6 bases for V and 3 bases for J; bases not matched to a gene: 10. Here the CDR3 DNA reads TGCAGCGTGGAGGAATGGACTAGCGGGTACTACGAGCAGTACTTC. It is translated as CSVEEWTSGYYEQYF.

This chain uses TRBV2 with TRBJ1-3; 8 bases align to TRBD1. V lost 5 bases to trimming and J lost 0 bases; unmatched junction nucleotides: 3. CDR3 length equals 15 residues. In germline, CDR1 is SNHLY, CDR2 FYNNEI. Here the CDR3 reads CASSHTGGSGNTIYF. The CDR3 DNA reads TGTGCCAGCAGTCATACAGGGGGCTCTGGAAACACCATATATTTT.

This clone was seen more than once but under ten times. The rearrangement links TRBV6-4 to TRBJ2-2; D may be TRBD1 (5 bases). In germline, CDR1 is MRHNA, CDR2 SNTAGT. V lost 2 bases and J lost 3, with 10 bases in between. The length of the CDR3 is 15 residues. CDR3 in DNA: TGTGCCAGCAGTGACGAGGCAGGGCACACCGGGGAGCTGTTTTTT. Translated: CASSDEAGHTGELFF.

This clone occurred once. The rearrangement links TRBV27 to TRBJ2-1, with 10 bases fitting TRBD2. Germline-derived CDR1 and CDR2 are MNHEY and SMNVEV (reference sequence). CDR3 length: 15 amino acids. V gave up 2 bases and J gave up 5 bases; unmatched junction bases: 3. The CDR3 protein is CASSLLAGENNEQFF. The CDR3, as DNA: TGTGCCAGCAGTTTACTAGCGGGAGAAAACAATGAGCAGTTCTTC.

This clone was detected only a few times. Within the sample, other DNA sequences also encode this same CDR3. This chain connects TRBV5-1 to TRBJ1-1, with a tentative D call TRBD1 (5 bases). The germline V gene encodes CDR1 SGHRS and CDR2 YFSETQ. The ends were cut back, 2 bases at V and 4 bases at J, with 9 bases in the middle. There are 13 residues in the CDR3. CDR3 residues: CASSFNGGTEAFF. For the CDR3, the DNA is TGCGCCAGCAGCTTTAACGGGGGCACTGAAGCTTTCTTT.

The V and J genes are TRBV2 and TRBJ2-7, with D perhaps matching TRBD1 (5 bases). V dropped 6 bases and J dropped 4 bases, with 7 bases sitting between them. The germline V gene has CDR1 SNHLY and CDR2 FYNNEI. This CDR3 has 11 amino acids. The CDR3 sequence is CASRDIYEQYF. The DNA of the CDR3 is TGTGCCAGCAGGGACATATACGAGCAGTACTTC.

J is TRBJ1-1 and V is TRBV5-1; 9 bases match TRBD1. The CDR3 has 15 amino acids. Germline V gives CDR1 SGHRS, CDR2 YFSETQ. The V segment lost 6 bases and the J segment 1 base; nucleotides outside the gene matches: 7. The CDR3 DNA follows: TGCGCCAGCATCCTCCAGACAGGGGGGAACACTGAAGCTTTCTTT. Protein: CASILQTGGNTEAFF.

The chain recombines TRBV5-1 with TRBJ2-7, with 7 bases lining up with TRBD2. V lost 1 base to trimming and J lost 3 bases; unmatched junction nucleotides: 7. The germline V gene encodes CDR1 SGHRS and CDR2 YFSETQ. This CDR3 has 15 residues. The CDR3 region is CASSLSSGIVYEQYF. Here the CDR3 DNA reads TGCGCCAGCAGCTTGAGCAGCGGGATAGTCTACGAGCAGTACTTC.

J is TRBJ1-1 and V is TRBV2; 8 bases line up with TRBD1. Losses at the gene ends were 8 bases for V and 6 bases for J; bases not matched to a gene: 8. Per germline, CDR1 SNHLY and CDR2 FYNNEI. This CDR3 comprises 13 residues. The DNA of the CDR3 is TGTGCCAGCCAGGGGGCCCTCACTCCTGAAGCTTTCTTT. It encodes CASQGALTPEAFF.

This clone appeared a few times. The chain employs TRBV27 and TRBJ2-5, with 8 bases fitting TRBD1. CDR1 is MNHEY, CDR2 SMNVEV, per germline (reference sequence). The CDR3 is made up of 14 amino acids. Trimming took 5 bases from V and 5 from J; bases not matched to a gene: 7. The CDR3 sequence: CASSPRTGRETQYF. The CDR3 DNA is TGTGCCAGCAGTCCGCGGACAGGGCGGGAGACCCAGTACTTC.

DNA for the CDR3: TGTGCCAGCAGTTCCCACGGTGGCTACGAGCAGTACTTC. Translating gives CASSSHGGYEQYF. This chain links TRBV6-5 with TRBJ2-7; D gene unclear. V lost 4 bases and J lost 3, with 10 bases in between. There are 13 residues in the CDR3. CDR1 is MNHEY and CDR2 is SVGAGI in the germline V gene.

The genes are TRBV1 and TRBJ2-1; the D call TRBD2 from the table was never checked on the DNA. TRBV1 is reported as a pseudogene. The CDR3 covers 15 residues. Written as DNA, the CDR3 is TGCACCAGCAGCCCGCTAGCGGGAGGGCCTCACGAGCAGTTCTTC. Its translation: CTSSPLAGGPHEQFF.

V is TRBV2 and J is TRBJ2-7; 10 bases line up with TRBD2. Per germline, CDR1 SNHLY and CDR2 FYNNEI. The CDR3 contains 16 residues. Trimming at V came to 8 bases and at J to 1 base, leaving 11 bases not matched to a gene. The CDR3 nucleotides are TGTGCCAGCTCCTCAGACGGGACTAGCGCATCCTACGAGCAGTACTTC. It is translated as CASSSDGTSASYEQYF. Full variable domain (outside the CDR3, taken from reference TRBV2 and TRBJ2-7): EPEVTQTPSHQVTQMGQEVILRCVPISNHLYFYWYRQILGQKVEFLVSFYNNEISEKSEIFDDQFSVERPDGSNFTLKIRSTKLEDSAMYFCASSSDGTSASYEQYFGPGTRLTVT.

V usage is TRBV2 and J usage is TRBJ1-1, with D possibly matching TRBD1 (5 bases). V lost 7 bases and J 4 bases, leaving 7 bases between the germline ends. CDR3 length: 11 residues. Germline V gene sequence: CDR1 SNHLY, CDR2 FYNNEI. This CDR3 is CASMGGTEAFF. DNA of the CDR3: TGTGCCAGCATGGGGGGCACTGAAGCTTTCTTT.

This sequence joins TRBV13 and TRBJ2-1, with 8 nucleotides matching TRBD2. V lost 0 bases to trimming and J lost 7 bases; unmatched junction nucleotides: 8. Germline CDR1 PRHDT, CDR2 FYEKMQ (reference sequence). The CDR3 is 16 residues long. This CDR3 is CASSLGSAGARNEQFF. The CDR3 DNA sequence: TGTGCCAGCAGCTTAGGTTCAGCGGGAGCCAGAAATGAGCAGTTCTTC. Based on the CDR3 plus reference TRBV13 and TRBJ2-1, the full variable domain is AAGVIQSPRHLIKEKRETATLKCYPIPRHDTVYWYQQGPGQDPQFLISFYEKMQSDKGSIPDRFSAQQFSDYHSELNMSSLELGDSALYFCASSLGSAGARNEQFFGPGTRLTVL.

This sequence joins TRBV6-5 and TRBJ1-2; perhaps TRBD1 as D (6 bases). CDR3 length: 11 residues. V lost 5 bases to trimming and J lost 5 bases, with 6 bases between them. Germline lookup yields CDR1 MNHEY and CDR2 SVGAGI. The DNA of the CDR3 is TGTGCCAGCAGTACAGGGTATGGCTACACCTTC. It is translated as CASSTGYGYTF.

This clone showed up just once. The genes are TRBV9 and TRBJ1-1; no reliable D call. V was shortened by 1 base and J by 1 base, with 8 bases between the two germline ends. This CDR3 is built from 14 residues. CDR1 and CDR2 from the germline V gene are SGDLS and YYNGEE. The CDR3 loop reads CASSVREQNTEAFF. The CDR3 nucleotides are TGTGCCAGCAGCGTACGTGAACAGAACACTGAAGCTTTCTTT.

The chain links TRBV6-5 to TRBJ2-7; D not resolved. The CDR3 sequence is 14 residues long. V lost 2 bases to trimming and J lost 0 bases, with 8 bases between them. Germline loops: CDR1 MNHEY, CDR2 SVGAGI. CDR3 region: CASSYGHSSYEQYF. CDR3 nucleotide sequence: TGTGCCAGCAGTTACGGGCACAGCTCCTACGAGCAGTACTTC.

CDR3 DNA sequence: TGTGCCAGCAGCTTAGAGGGCTCGGGGCAGCCCCAGCATTTT. This gives the protein CASSLEGSGQPQHF. This chain joins TRBV7-9 and TRBJ1-5; D remains ambiguous. The CDR3 length is 14 residues. Germline values: CDR1 SEHNR, CDR2 FQNEAQ (reference sequence). Between the trimmed V and J ends, which lost 1 base and 7 bases, there was a span of 11 bases.

The V call is TRBV18, the J call TRBJ1-5, with 8 bases matching TRBD1. Looked up from germline, CDR1 is KGHSH and CDR2 is LQKENI. V was clipped by 3 bases and J by 8 bases; unmatched bases: 9. The CDR3 covers 15 residues. CDR3 bases: TGTGCCAGCTCACCCATTGGACAGGGTGTGGAGCCCCAGCATTTT. Protein product: CASSPIGQGVEPQHF.

V usage is TRBV4-1 and J usage is TRBJ2-3; TRBD1 aligns across 10 bases. Germline assignment: CDR1 MGHRA and CDR2 YSYEKL. The trim removed 3 bases at V and 1 base at J, leaving 10 bases unmatched. The CDR3 is made up of 18 amino acids. The CDR3: CASSQPSGTGAGTDTQYF. CDR3 in DNA: TGCGCCAGCAGCCAGCCGTCCGGGACAGGGGCTGGCACAGATACGCAGTATTTT.

This chain uses TRBV28 with TRBJ2-7, with 7 positions matching TRBD1. Germline values: CDR1 MDHEN, CDR2 SYDVKM. J gave up 0 bases and V 5 bases, and 7 bases lay outside the gene matches. The CDR3 spans 15 residues. The CDR3 spells CASSPGQAYSYEQYF. The DNA for the CDR3 is TGTGCCAGCAGTCCTGGACAGGCTTACTCCTACGAGCAGTACTTC.

V usage is TRBV6-5 and J usage is TRBJ2-5, with a tentative D call TRBD1 (5 bases). Gene TRBJ2-7 matches the end of the DNA better, so the J call may be wrong. The CDR3 is made up of 15 amino acids. CDR1 and CDR2 from the germline V gene are MNHEY and SVGAGI. This CDR3 reads CASSYSKQASYEQYF. DNA for the CDR3: TGTGCCAGCAGTTACTCGAAACAGGCCTCCTACGAGCAGTACTTC.

The V gene is TRBV6-4, the J gene TRBJ2-7, with TRBD1 identical over 11 bases. The V segment lost 10 bases and the J segment 6 bases; nucleotides outside the gene matches: 11. The CDR3 extends over 14 amino acids. Germline V lookup: CDR1 MRHNA, CDR2 SNTAGT. CDR3 bases: TGTGCCATAAGACCCGGGACAGGGGGACGCGAGCAGTACTTC. Protein sequence: CAIRPGTGGREQYF.